A selection of T cell receptor beta chains follows, all from one sample in a study of T cell responses to AZD1222 COVID-19 vaccine. TCRdb's table, derived via immunoSEQ multiplex PCR, lists solely in-frame clones and lacks some. This sample yields some 160,000 clones, of which around nine tenths are seen a single time; about 1% belongs to the top ten. Material: peripheral blood, obtained 28 days after the second AZD1222 dose. These receptors all come from an adult who received the AZD1222 COVID-19 vaccine. Each CDR3 is given without its conserved first and last residue. Each record gives: J gene, V gene, CDR3 protein.

j_call: TRBJ2-1
v_call: TRBV7-2
cdr3_aa: ASSLAVGEQF

j_call: TRBJ1-3
v_call: TRBV6-5
cdr3_aa: ASKQGNTGNTIY

j_call: TRBJ1-3
v_call: TRBV19
cdr3_aa: ASSPRTGTHSGNTIY

j_call: TRBJ1-2
v_call: TRBV10-2
cdr3_aa: ASSGNANYGYT

j_call: TRBJ2-2
v_call: TRBV25-1
cdr3_aa: ASSVGAALNTGELF

j_call: TRBJ1-1
v_call: TRBV4-3
cdr3_aa: ASSLWVEQGWDTEAF

j_call: TRBJ1-1
v_call: TRBV10-3
cdr3_aa: AMTTGMNTEAF

j_call: TRBJ1-2
v_call: TRBV3-1/TRBV3-2
cdr3_aa: ASSQDRGRGGYT

j_call: TRBJ2-3
v_call: TRBV5-1
cdr3_aa: ASSLSGLGRTDTQY

j_call: TRBJ1-1
v_call: TRBV4-3
cdr3_aa: ASSPRRQPNTEAF

j_call: TRBJ2-7
v_call: TRBV6-5
cdr3_aa: ASSLGTASSYEQY

j_call: TRBJ2-5
v_call: TRBV4-2
cdr3_aa: ASSRLQAGALPQETQY

j_call: TRBJ2-7
v_call: TRBV6-5
cdr3_aa: ASRATGNYEQY

j_call: TRBJ1-2
v_call: TRBV9
cdr3_aa: ASSAFDRGRGGYT

j_call: TRBJ1-2
v_call: TRBV5-4
cdr3_aa: ASSLVGVDRGYT

j_call: TRBJ2-7
v_call: TRBV5-4
cdr3_aa: ASSHRTRTGFHEQY

j_call: TRBJ1-1
v_call: TRBV10-3
cdr3_aa: AISDGGLREAF

j_call: TRBJ1-5
v_call: TRBV10-3
cdr3_aa: AISTRGPNQPQH

j_call: TRBJ1-1
v_call: TRBV9
cdr3_aa: ASSPRTGPRNTEAF

j_call: TRBJ2-6
v_call: TRBV19
cdr3_aa: ASSIQAEANVLT

j_call: TRBJ2-1
v_call: TRBV19
cdr3_aa: ASSVKPGLVIYEQF

j_call: TRBJ1-1
v_call: TRBV7-9
cdr3_aa: ASSTSQGGNTEAF